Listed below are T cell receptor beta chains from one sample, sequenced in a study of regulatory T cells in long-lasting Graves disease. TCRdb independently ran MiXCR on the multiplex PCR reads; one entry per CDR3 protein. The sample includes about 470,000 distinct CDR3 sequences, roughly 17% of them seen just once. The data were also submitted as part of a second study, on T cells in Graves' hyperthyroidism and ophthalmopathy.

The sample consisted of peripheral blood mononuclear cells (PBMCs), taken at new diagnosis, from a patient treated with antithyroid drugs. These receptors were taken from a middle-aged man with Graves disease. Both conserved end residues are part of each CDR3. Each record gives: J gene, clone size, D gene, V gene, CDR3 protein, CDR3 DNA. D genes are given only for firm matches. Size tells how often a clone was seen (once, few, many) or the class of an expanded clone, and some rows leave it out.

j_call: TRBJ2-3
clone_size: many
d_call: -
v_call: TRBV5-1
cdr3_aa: CASSLEASNPDTQYF
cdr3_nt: TGCGCCAGCAGCTTGGAAGCCTCGAATCCAGATACGCAGTATTTT

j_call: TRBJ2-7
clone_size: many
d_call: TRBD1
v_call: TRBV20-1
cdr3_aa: CSAIRTGGYVEQYF
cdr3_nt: TGCAGTGCTATACGGACAGGGGGCTACGTTGAGCAGTACTTC

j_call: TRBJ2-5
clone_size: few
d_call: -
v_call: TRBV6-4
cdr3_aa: CASSATDEETQYF
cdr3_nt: TGTGCCAGCAGTGCCACTGACGAAGAGACCCAGTACTTC

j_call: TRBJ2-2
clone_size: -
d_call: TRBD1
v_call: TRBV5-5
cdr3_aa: CASSLGQGTTGELFF
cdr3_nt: TGTGCCAGCAGCTTGGGACAGGGTACGACCGGGGAGCTGTTTTTT

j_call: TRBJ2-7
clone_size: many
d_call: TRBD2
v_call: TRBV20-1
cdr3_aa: CSADSGSSYEQYF
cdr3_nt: TGCAGTGCCGACAGCGGGAGCTCCTACGAGCAGTACTTC

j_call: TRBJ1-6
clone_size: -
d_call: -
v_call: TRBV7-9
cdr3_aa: CASSLGVSPLHF
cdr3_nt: TGTGCCAGCAGCTTAGGGGTTTCACCCCTCCACTTT

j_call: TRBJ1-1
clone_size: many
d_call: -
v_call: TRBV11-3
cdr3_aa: CASSLDRSEAFF
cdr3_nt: TGTGCCAGCAGCTTAGATCGCTCTGAAGCTTTCTTT

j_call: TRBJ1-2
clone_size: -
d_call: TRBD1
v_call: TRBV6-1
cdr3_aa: CASSRGTEKYGYTF
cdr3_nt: TGTGCCAGCAGCCGAGGGACAGAAAAGTATGGCTACACCTTC

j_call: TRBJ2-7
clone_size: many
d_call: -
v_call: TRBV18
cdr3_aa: CASSLLMGAAIYEQYF
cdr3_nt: TGTGCCAGCTCTCTTTTGATGGGGGCAGCCATCTACGAGCAGTACTTC

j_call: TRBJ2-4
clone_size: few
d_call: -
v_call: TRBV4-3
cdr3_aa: CASSQVGIQYF
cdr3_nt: TGCGCCAGCAGCCAAGTTGGTATTCAGTACTTC

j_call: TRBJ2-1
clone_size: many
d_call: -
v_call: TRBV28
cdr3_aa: CASSPLVGTPYNEQFF
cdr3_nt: TGTGCCAGCAGCCCTCTTGTCGGGACACCCTACAATGAGCAGTTCTTC

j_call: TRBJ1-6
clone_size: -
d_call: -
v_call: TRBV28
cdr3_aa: CASRKGDRNNSPLHF
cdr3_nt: TGTGCCAGCAGGAAGGGAGACAGAAATAATTCACCCCTCCACTTT

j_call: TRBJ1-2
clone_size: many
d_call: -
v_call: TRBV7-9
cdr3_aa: CASSPPLAVDGYTF
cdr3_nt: TGTGCCAGCAGCCCACCCTTGGCAGTCGATGGCTACACCTTC

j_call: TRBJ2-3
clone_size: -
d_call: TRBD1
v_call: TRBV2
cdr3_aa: CASSGTGGSDAQYF
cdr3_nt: TGTGCCAGCAGTGGGACAGGGGGATCTGATGCGCAGTATTTT

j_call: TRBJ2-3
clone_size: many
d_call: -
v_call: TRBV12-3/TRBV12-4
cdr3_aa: CASSGISWEGEDTQYF
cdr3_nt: TGTGCCAGCAGTGGGATTAGCTGGGAGGGGGAAGATACGCAGTATTTT

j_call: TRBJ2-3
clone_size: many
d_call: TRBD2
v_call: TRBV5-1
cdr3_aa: CASGRGDTDTQYF
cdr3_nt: TGCGCCTCTGGACGGGGGGACACAGATACGCAGTATTTT

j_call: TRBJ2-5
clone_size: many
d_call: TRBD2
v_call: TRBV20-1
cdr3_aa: CSAMTRTSGETQYF
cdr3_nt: TGCAGTGCAATGACCCGCACTAGCGGGGAGACCCAGTACTTC

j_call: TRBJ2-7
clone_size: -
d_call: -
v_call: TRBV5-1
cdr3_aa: CASSAGQRSYEQYF
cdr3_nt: TGCGCCAGCAGCGCGGGACAGCGCTCCTACGAGCAGTACTTC

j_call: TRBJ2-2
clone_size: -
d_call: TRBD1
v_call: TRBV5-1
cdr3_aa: CANSLVSGGSDGELFF
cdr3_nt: TGCGCCAACAGCTTGGTCTCAGGGGGCTCTGACGGGGAGCTGTTTTTT

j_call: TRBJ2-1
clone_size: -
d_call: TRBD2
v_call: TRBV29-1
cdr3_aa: CSVVRGTSGYNEQFF
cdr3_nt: TGCAGCGTTGTTCGGGGGACTAGCGGATACAATGAGCAGTTCTTC

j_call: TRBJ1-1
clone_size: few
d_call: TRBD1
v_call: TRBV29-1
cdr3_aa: CSAGDSWDTEAFF
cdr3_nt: TGCAGCGCGGGGGACAGTTGGGATACTGAAGCTTTCTTT

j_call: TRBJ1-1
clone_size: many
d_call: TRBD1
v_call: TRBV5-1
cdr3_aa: CASSFGDRDMNTEAFF
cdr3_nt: TGCGCCAGCAGCTTCGGGGACAGAGACATGAACACTGAAGCTTTCTTT

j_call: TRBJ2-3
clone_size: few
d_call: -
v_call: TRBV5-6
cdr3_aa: CASSFPADDTQYF
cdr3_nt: TGTGCCAGCAGCTTTCCGGCCGACGATACGCAGTATTTT

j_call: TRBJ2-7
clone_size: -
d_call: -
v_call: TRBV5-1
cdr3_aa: CASSLVVGKSSYEQYF
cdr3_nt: TGCGCCAGCAGCTTGGTGGTGGGGAAGAGCTCCTACGAGCAGTACTTC

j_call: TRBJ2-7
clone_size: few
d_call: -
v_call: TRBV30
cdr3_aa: CAWSVGRARYEQYF
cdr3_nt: TGTGCCTGGAGTGTAGGAAGGGCCCGATACGAGCAGTACTTC

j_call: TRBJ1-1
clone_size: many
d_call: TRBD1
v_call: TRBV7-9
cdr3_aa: CASSLRGMNTEAFF
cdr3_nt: TGTGCCAGCAGCCTCAGGGGGATGAACACTGAAGCTTTCTTT

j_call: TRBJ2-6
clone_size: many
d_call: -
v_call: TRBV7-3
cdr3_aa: CASSFSQGSGANVLTF
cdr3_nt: TGTGCCAGCAGCTTTTCCCAGGGATCTGGGGCCAACGTCCTGACTTTC

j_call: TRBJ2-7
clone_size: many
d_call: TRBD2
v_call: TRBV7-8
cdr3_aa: CASSFTGTSGFYEQYF
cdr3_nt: TGTGCCAGCAGCTTCACCGGGACTAGCGGGTTCTACGAGCAGTACTTC

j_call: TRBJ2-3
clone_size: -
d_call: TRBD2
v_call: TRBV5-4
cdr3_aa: CASSLRTGGSDTQYF
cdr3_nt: TGTGCCAGCAGCTTGAGAACGGGAGGGTCAGATACGCAGTATTTT

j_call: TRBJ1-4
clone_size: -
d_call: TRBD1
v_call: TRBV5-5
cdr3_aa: CASSTGGAGEKLFF
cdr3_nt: TGTGCCAGCAGCACAGGGGGCGCGGGTGAAAAACTGTTTTTT

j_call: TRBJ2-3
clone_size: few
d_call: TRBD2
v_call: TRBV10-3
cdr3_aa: CAIREAGGTDTQYF
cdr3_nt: TGTGCCATCCGAGAAGCGGGGGGCACAGATACGCAGTATTTT

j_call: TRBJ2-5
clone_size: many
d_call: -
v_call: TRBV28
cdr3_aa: CASSQIQETQYF
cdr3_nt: TGTGCCAGTTCTCAAATCCAAGAGACCCAGTACTTC

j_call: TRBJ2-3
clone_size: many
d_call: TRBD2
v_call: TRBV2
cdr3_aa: CASSELAGGPGDTQYF
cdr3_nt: TGTGCCAGCAGTGAACTTGCGGGAGGGCCGGGGGATACGCAGTATTTT

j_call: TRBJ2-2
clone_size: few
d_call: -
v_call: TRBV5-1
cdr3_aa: CAGSLVDDTGELFF
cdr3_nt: TGCGCCGGCAGCTTGGTGGACGACACCGGGGAGCTGTTTTTT

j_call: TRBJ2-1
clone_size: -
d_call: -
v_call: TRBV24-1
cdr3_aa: CATRGRSVGEQFF
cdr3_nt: TGTGCCACTCGAGGCCGCTCTGTGGGGGAGCAGTTCTTC

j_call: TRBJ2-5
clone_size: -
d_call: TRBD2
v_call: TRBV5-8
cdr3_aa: CASSLAGTSGRETQYF
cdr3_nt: TGTGCCAGCAGCCTTGCCGGGACTAGCGGGAGAGAGACCCAGTACTTC

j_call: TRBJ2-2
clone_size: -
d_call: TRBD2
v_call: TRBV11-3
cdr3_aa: CASRGTSVGTGELFF
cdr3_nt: TGTGCCAGCAGGGGGACTAGCGTAGGGACCGGGGAGCTGTTTTTT

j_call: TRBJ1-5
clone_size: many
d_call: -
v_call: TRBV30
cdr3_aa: CAWSDGINQPQHF
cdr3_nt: TGTGCCTGGAGTGACGGCATCAATCAGCCCCAGCATTTT

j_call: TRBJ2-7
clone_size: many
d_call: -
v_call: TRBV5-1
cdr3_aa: CASSLAEFREAWEQYF
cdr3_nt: TGCGCCAGCAGCTTGGCCGAGTTCAGGGAGGCGTGGGAGCAGTACTTC

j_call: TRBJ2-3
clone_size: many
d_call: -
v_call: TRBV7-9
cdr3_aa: CASRHKSTDTQYF
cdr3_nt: TGTGCCAGCAGGCACAAGAGCACAGATACGCAGTATTTT

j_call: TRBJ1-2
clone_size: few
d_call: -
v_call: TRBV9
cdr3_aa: CASSVDRAGGYTF
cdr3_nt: TGTGCCAGCAGCGTAGACAGGGCCGGCGGCTACACCTTC

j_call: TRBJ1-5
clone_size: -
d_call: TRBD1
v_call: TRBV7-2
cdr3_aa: CASSWDREPQHF
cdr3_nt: TGTGCCAGCAGCTGGGACAGGGAGCCCCAGCATTTT

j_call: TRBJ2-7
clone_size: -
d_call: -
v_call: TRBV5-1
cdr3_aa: CASSNLITYEQYF
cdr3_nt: TGCGCCAGCAGCAATTTAATCACCTACGAGCAGTACTTC

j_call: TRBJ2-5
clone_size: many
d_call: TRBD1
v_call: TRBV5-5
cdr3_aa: CASRFRDRGRQETQYF
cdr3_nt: TGTGCCAGCAGATTCCGGGACAGGGGCCGCCAAGAGACCCAGTACTTC

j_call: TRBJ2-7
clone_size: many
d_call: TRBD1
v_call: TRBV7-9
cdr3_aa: CASSRGQGPLEQYF
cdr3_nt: TGTGCCAGCAGCCGAGGACAGGGCCCCCTCGAGCAGTACTTC

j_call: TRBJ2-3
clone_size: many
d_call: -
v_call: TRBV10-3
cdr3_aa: CAISENIRSTDTQYF
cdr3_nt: TGTGCCATCAGTGAGAACATCCGAAGCACAGATACGCAGTATTTT

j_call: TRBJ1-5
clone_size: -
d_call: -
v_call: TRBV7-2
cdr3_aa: CASSLGPKGVRNQPQHF
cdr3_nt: TGTGCCAGCAGCTTAGGGCCTAAGGGGGTGAGAAATCAGCCCCAGCATTTT

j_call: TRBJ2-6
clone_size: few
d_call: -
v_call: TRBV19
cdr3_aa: CAGSIDALSGANVLTF
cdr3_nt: TGTGCCGGTAGTATAGATGCCTTATCTGGGGCCAACGTCCTGACTTTC

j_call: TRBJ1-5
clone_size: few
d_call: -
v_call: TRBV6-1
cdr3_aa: CASSESKQGQPQHF
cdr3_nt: TGTGCCAGCAGTGAAAGCAAACAGGGCCAGCCCCAGCATTTT

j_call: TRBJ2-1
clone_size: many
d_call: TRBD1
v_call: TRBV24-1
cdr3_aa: CATSDIPTGGYSRSEQFF
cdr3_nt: TGTGCCACCAGTGACATTCCGACAGGGGGCTACTCTCGGTCCGAGCAGTTCTTC

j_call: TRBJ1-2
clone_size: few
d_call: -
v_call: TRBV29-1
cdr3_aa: CSAMEEAYGYTF
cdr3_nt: TGCAGCGCTATGGAGGAGGCCTATGGCTACACCTTC

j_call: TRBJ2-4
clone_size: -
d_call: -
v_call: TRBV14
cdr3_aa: CASSQDARGLAKNIQYF
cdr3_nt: TGTGCCAGCAGCCAAGATGCACGGGGTTTAGCCAAAAACATTCAGTACTTC

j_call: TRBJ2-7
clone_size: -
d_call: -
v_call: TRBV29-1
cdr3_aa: CSVTTGARDEQYF
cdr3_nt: TGCAGCGTTACGACGGGAGCACGAGACGAGCAGTACTTC

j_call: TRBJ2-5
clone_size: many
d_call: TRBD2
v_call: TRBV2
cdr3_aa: CASSVLAGETQYF
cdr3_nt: TGTGCCAGCAGTGTCCTAGCGGGAGAGACCCAGTACTTC

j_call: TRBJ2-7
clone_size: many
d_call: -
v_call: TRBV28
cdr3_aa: CASRGQRRPKSYEQYF
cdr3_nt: TGTGCCAGCCGAGGACAGAGACGACCGAAATCCTACGAGCAGTACTTC

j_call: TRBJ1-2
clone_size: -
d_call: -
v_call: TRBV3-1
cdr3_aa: CASSPPRGQNYGYTF
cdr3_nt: TGTGCCAGCAGCCCGCCCAGAGGGCAGAACTATGGCTACACCTTC

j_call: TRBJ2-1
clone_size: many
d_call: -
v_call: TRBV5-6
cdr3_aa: CASSLSGTEQFF
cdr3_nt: TGTGCCAGCAGCTTGTCTGGGACGGAGCAGTTCTTC

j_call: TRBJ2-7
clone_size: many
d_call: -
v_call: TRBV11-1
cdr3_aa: CASSQELAREQYF
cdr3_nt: TGTGCCAGCAGTCAAGAACTAGCACGGGAGCAGTACTTC

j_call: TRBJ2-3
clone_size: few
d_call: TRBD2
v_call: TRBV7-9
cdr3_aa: CASTSGTSGIISDTQYF
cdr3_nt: TGTGCCAGCACTTCCGGGACTAGCGGGATCATTTCAGATACGCAGTATTTT